Listed here is a single T cell receptor beta chain. What it binds is not known. A much larger clonotype is one base distant, so this may be a read error. The CDR3 contains 18 residues. Germline CDR1 reads SGHAT; CDR2 reads FQNNGV. This entry belongs to a study of T-cell reconstitution after alpha-beta-depleted transplantation in children. Broader study findings: Some patients owed their high day-60 TCRbeta diversity to surviving recipient T cells and thymic progenitors. Several hundred expanded graft clones reportedly supplied alpha-beta T cells about two months after transplant.

Preparation of the TCRbeta library used unique molecular identifiers. Each CDR3 protein is one row after TCRdb ran MiXCR on the PCR reads. This sample has about 490,000 distinct CDR3 sequences, with about 10% found just once. The chain links TRBV11-2 to TRBJ1-2; 11 bases align to TRBD1. This sequence was found in a child aged 2-15 years with inherited bone marrow failure, due to receive a stem cell transplant. The source was PBMCs, collected before TCRalphabeta/CD19-depleted stem cell transplant. The CDR3 nucleotides are TGTGCCAGCAGCTCATCCGGGACAGGGGGAAGGGCTAACTATGGCTCCACCTTC. Translating gives CASSSSGTGGRANYGSTF.